Listed below are T cell receptor beta chains from one sample, sequenced in a study of cytomegalovirus exposure and HLA in healthy donors. TCRdb keeps only in-frame clones here, not all; method: immunoSEQ multiplex PCR. The sample lists 310,000 or so clones; roughly 90% were seen once. Specimen: PBMCs. Receptors originate from a woman between 18 and 29 years old in good health and CMV-seronegative. Both conserved end residues are trimmed from each CDR3.

CDR3aa,v_gene,j_gene
SVRSREGQY,TRBV29-1,TRBJ2-7
AWSGSTGNLYT,TRBV30,TRBJ1-2
ASRIPGVGPDGQH,TRBV11-2,TRBJ2-7
ASTQGDGDF,TRBV2,TRBJ1-1
ASSSQRGGGQETQY,TRBV5-4,TRBJ2-5
ASSPTGVGLNQPQH,TRBV4-1,TRBJ1-5
ASIGGAGEQY,TRBV27,TRBJ2-5
ASSLLRDNTYEQY,TRBV11-2,NA
ATSRGEPGVVRGNTIY,TRBV15,TRBJ1-3
ASSLSPLFQGEQY,TRBV5-4,TRBJ2-7
ASSFGGGPVPDTQY,TRBV11-2,TRBJ2-3
ASSESGAGDEQF,TRBV6-4,TRBJ2-1
ASGLPGKTELLYQETQY,TRBV12-5,TRBJ2-5
ASIGGLEQY,TRBV27,TRBJ2-7
ASRFLRLNEQY,TRBV12-2,TRBJ2-7
ASSPNGGYTGELF,TRBV18,TRBJ2-2
ASSQEEGSGNTIY,TRBV4-2,TRBJ1-3
ASSSDRANQPQH,TRBV7-9,TRBJ1-5
ASSRQVPQETQY,TRBV6-5,TRBJ2-5
ASSAPGTGNSPLH,TRBV5-1,TRBJ1-6
ASSSIGLAVTDTQY,TRBV13,TRBJ2-3
ASSPAPGQGWPLH,TRBV5-4,TRBJ1-6
ASSDGLAGGFTDTQY,TRBV2,TRBJ2-3
ASSSVAGGLHGTDTQY,TRBV11-3,TRBJ2-3
ASSLTGGDSPLH,TRBV5-1,TRBJ1-6
ASSLDRGMNTEAF,TRBV5-1,TRBJ1-1
ASRRDRDNEKLF,TRBV4-1,TRBJ1-4
ASSESGTVTYEQY,TRBV25-1,TRBJ2-7
ASSEGLAGETQY,TRBV2,TRBJ2-5
ASSFGPAGGSNQPQH,TRBV5-6,TRBJ1-5
ASSLEAPGFYGYT,TRBV7-9,TRBJ1-2
ASSLNRGGYEQY,TRBV28,TRBJ2-7
AWEPDRMNTEAF,TRBV30,TRBJ1-1
ASSLGHRATGTGELF,TRBV5-1,TRBJ2-2
ASSGGGSEQF,TRBV2,TRBJ2-1
AWSVRATEQF,TRBV30,TRBJ2-1
ASSVTSGGTDTQY,TRBV9,TRBJ2-3
ASSPGTAYGYT,TRBV19,TRBJ1-2
ASLILYGSSSYNEQF,TRBV6-4,TRBJ2-1
ATSVGRGGVDEQF,TRBV2,TRBJ2-1
AWSVHRNTEAF,TRBV30,TRBJ1-1
SVVLSGDSTDTQY,TRBV29-1,TRBJ2-3
ASSTGTGSSYEQY,TRBV19,TRBJ2-7
ASSPGTGERPLH,TRBV6-5,TRBJ1-6
ASSPGQGDTQY,TRBV7-7,TRBJ2-3
ASSLEIIQGFSTEAF,TRBV7-3,TRBJ1-1
ASSLSETDSGGQY,TRBV5-4,TRBJ2-7
ASSQRTGEAYGYT,TRBV5-5,TRBJ1-2
ASGSDLLYGYT,TRBV12-5,TRBJ1-2
ASRRPGTDTQY,TRBV6-5,TRBJ2-3
ASSEAKQGTGANEKLF,TRBV5-4,TRBJ1-4
ASSERVYTGELF,TRBV9,TRBJ2-2
ASRGSSQPQH,TRBV2,TRBJ1-5
ASSDRAGRGPYNEQF,TRBV25-1,TRBJ2-1
ASSLDTGGRSSNQPQH,TRBV19,TRBJ1-5
ASSLGQGYEQY,TRBV4-1,TRBJ2-7
ASTGTGVNYGYT,TRBV2,TRBJ1-2
ASSLILAGGSSNEQF,TRBV5-1,TRBJ2-1
ASSPELPGHLNEKLF,TRBV27,TRBJ1-4
ASRPSREGREQF,TRBV7-2,TRBJ2-1